The 4 T cell receptor beta chains presented below share a single source sample, sequenced in a study of blood T cell repertoires in COVID-19. Data came from immunoSEQ multiplex PCR; TCRdb stores just in-frame clones and leaves some out. The sample has just over 95,000 clones; over 80% are singletons. Sequences were obtained from peripheral blood. The receptors were gathered from a man aged 80 or over with acute or convalescent COVID-19.

The DNA of the CDR3 is TGTGCCAGTGTAGCGGGCCTAAGCACAGATACGCAGTATTTT. The encoded protein is CASVAGLSTDTQYF. This rearrangement joins TRBV2 to TRBJ2-3; 7 bases are a match to TRBD2. V lost 9 bases to trimming and J lost 0 bases; unmatched junction nucleotides: 6. CDR1 and CDR2 (germline): SNHLY, FYNNEI. This CDR3 comprises 14 residues.

The rearrangement joins TRBV7-6 to TRBJ2-1, with 10 bases aligning to TRBD1. Germline assignment: CDR1 SGHVS and CDR2 FNYEAQ. J lost 6 bases, V lost 0 bases, and 8 bases had no gene match. The CDR3 is made up of 17 amino acids. The CDR3 DNA reads as TGTGCCAGCAGCTTAGCCCCCCTGGGGACAGGGGCCAATGAGCAGTTCTTC. Its protein product is CASSLAPLGTGANEQFF. Based on the CDR3 plus reference TRBV7-6 and TRBJ2-1, the full variable domain is GAGVSQSPRYKVTKRGQDVALRCDPISGHVSLYWYRQALGQGPEFLTYFNYEAQQDKSGLPNDRFSAERPEGSISTLTIQRTEQRDSAMYRCASSLAPLGTGANEQFFGPGTRLTVL.

This chain connects TRBV6-2 or TRBV6-3 to TRBJ1-1; 7 nucleotides agree with TRBD1. From germline, CDR1 is MNHEY and CDR2 SVGEGT. Trimming at V came to 6 bases and at J to 2 bases, leaving 6 bases not matched to a gene. The length of the CDR3 is 14 residues. The CDR3 DNA sequence: TGTGCCAGCAGATACACAGGGGACAACACTGAAGCTTTCTTT. Its translation: CASRYTGDNTEAFF.

The rearrangement links TRBV5-6 to TRBJ1-2; unclear D gene. V was shortened by 4 bases and J by 6 bases, with 16 bases between the two germline ends. Germline V gene sequence: CDR1 SGHDT, CDR2 YYEEEE. This CDR3 comprises 14 residues. The CDR3 loop reads CASSPKERVNGYTF. For the CDR3, the DNA is TGTGCCAGCAGCCCCAAAGAGAGGGTGAATGGCTACACCTTC.